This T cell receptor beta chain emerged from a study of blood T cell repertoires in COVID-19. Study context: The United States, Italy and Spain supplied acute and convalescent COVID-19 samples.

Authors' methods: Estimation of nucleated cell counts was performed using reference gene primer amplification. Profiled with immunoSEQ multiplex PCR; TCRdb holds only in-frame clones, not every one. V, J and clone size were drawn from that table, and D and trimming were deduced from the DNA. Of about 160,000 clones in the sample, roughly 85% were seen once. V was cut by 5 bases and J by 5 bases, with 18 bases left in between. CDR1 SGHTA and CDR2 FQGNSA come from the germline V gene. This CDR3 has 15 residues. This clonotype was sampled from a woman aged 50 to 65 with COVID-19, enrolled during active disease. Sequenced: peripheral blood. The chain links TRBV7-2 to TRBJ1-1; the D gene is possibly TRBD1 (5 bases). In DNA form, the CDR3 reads TGTGCCAGCAGCCCGCGGCGGGGCAGGGTTACTGAAGCTTTCTTT. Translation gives CASSPRRGRVTEAFF.